Below, 15 T cell receptor beta chains from the same sample are listed, as sequenced in a study of blood T cell repertoires in COVID-19. Repertoires were generated with immunoSEQ multiplex PCR, while TCRdb's copy carries only in-frame clones and drops some. The sample has about 210,000 clones; approximately 80% are singletons. Sequenced material: PBMCs or T cells enriched from blood (not recorded which). These receptors all come from a woman between 45 and 60 years old with acute COVID-19.

V usage is TRBV7-9 and J usage is TRBJ2-2; unclear D gene. CDR3 length equals 14 residues. V lost 1 base and J 1 base, leaving 4 bases between the germline ends. Germline V gene data show CDR1 as SEHNR and CDR2 as FQNEAQ (reference sequence). The CDR3 nucleotides are TGTGCCAGCAGCTTAGGACTGAACACCGGGGAGCTGTTTTTT. Translation: CASSLGLNTGELFF.

The V gene is TRBV4-3, the J gene TRBJ2-7; D may be TRBD2 (7 bases). Germline CDR1 reads LGHNA; CDR2 reads YSLEER. V lost 4 bases, J lost 2 bases, and 15 bases lay in between. CDR3 length: 15 amino acids. The CDR3 DNA is TGCGCCAGCAGCCGAGGGGGAGGGGGAACCTACGAGCAGTACTTC. It specifies CASSRGGGGTYEQYF.

In this sample, this clone turned up a few times. The chain links TRBV27 to TRBJ1-2; the D is unclear. CDR3 length equals 14 residues. Trimming took off 3 bases at V and 5 bases at J, with 13 bases between the two ends. Germline V lookup: CDR1 MNHEY, CDR2 SMNVEV (reference sequence). The CDR3 spells CASSLPPGRYGYTF. The CDR3 DNA sequence: TGTGCCAGCAGTTTGCCCCCTGGCAGGTATGGCTACACCTTC.

This chain links TRBV7-2 with TRBJ2-1; 9 nucleotides match TRBD2. V shed 5 bases, J shed 6 bases, and the junction held 11 bases outside the gene matches. The CDR3 is 16 residues long. Germline V gives CDR1 SGHTA, CDR2 FQGNSA. The CDR3 spells CASSGKGRGGGNEQFF. CDR3 DNA: TGTGCCAGCAGCGGTAAAGGGCGGGGGGGCGGCAATGAGCAGTTCTTC.

This chain uses TRBV19 with TRBJ1-2; weak D call: TRBD1 (5 bases). Deletions cut 5 bases from V and 2 bases from J, with 12 bases between. Germline CDR1 and CDR2: LNHDA and SQIVND (reference sequence). This CDR3 has 14 amino acids. This CDR3 reads CASSGGAENYGYTF. CDR3 sequence (DNA): TGTGCCAGTAGTGGCGGGGCCGAGAACTATGGCTACACCTTC.

The chain recombines TRBV19 with TRBJ1-1, with 8 nucleotides matching TRBD1. The J segment lost 4 bases and the V segment lost 6 bases, leaving 10 bases of the junction unmatched. This CDR3 has 15 amino acids. The germline CDR1 and CDR2 sequences are LNHDA and SQIVND (reference sequence). The CDR3 sequence: CASRQQGGSGTEAFF. CDR3 bases: TGTGCCAGTAGGCAACAGGGGGGATCAGGCACTGAAGCTTTCTTT.

This rearrangement joins TRBV6-5 to TRBJ2-7; a weak D match, TRBD1 (8 bases). With 6 bases removed from V and 4 bases from J, the gap between germline ends came to 16 bases. The V gene's germline CDR1 is MNHEY and CDR2 SVGAGI. This CDR3 contains 14 residues. The CDR3 nucleotides read TGTGCCAGCAGAATCAACAGGGGGGGGTACGAGCAGTACTTC. Its protein product is CASRINRGGYEQYF.

The chain employs TRBV5-6 and TRBJ2-5; perhaps TRBD2 as D (7 bases). Germline lookup yields CDR1 SGHDT and CDR2 YYEEEE. This CDR3 has 16 residues. The ends were cut back, 1 base at V and 4 bases at J, with 17 bases in the middle. CDR3: CASSLWGGAPGETQYF. CDR3 coding DNA: TGTGCCAGCAGCTTGTGGGGGGGCGCCCCGGGAGAGACCCAGTACTTC. Together with reference TRBV5-6 and TRBJ2-5, the CDR3 gives the full variable domain: DAGVTQSPTHLIKTRGQQVTLRCSPKSGHDTVSWYQQALGQGPQFIFQYYEEEERQRGNFPDRFSGHQFPNYSSELNVNALLLGDSALYLCASSLWGGAPGETQYFGPGTRLLVL.

The V and J genes are TRBV24-1 and TRBJ1-2; D remains unclear. V was pared by 5 bases and J by 1 base, with 10 bases between. Germline assignment: CDR1 KGHDR and CDR2 SFDVKD. This CDR3 region has 14 residues. CDR3 in DNA: TGTGCCACCAGTGGCCCCGGGGTTAACTATGGCTACACCTTC. Amino acid sequence: CATSGPGVNYGYTF.

The chain employs TRBV30 and TRBJ1-5; D possibly corresponds to TRBD1 (5 bases). The CDR3 totals 13 residues. Germline values: CDR1 GTSNPN, CDR2 SVGIG (reference sequence). Trimming took 2 bases from V and 11 from J, leaving 16 bases between them. The CDR3 spells CAWSQVRDRAQHF. In DNA form, the CDR3 reads TGTGCCTGGAGTCAGGTCAGGGATCGTGCCCAGCATTTT.

In the case of this clone: One end of the junction is discordant with germline, which a read error may explain. The CDR3: CATSRDRGSNEQFF. CDR3 coding DNA: TGTGCCACCAGCCGGGACAGGGGGTCCAATGAGCAGTTCTTC. The chain couples TRBV7-9 to TRBJ2-1, with TRBD1 matching 11 bases. The CDR3 spans 14 residues. Germline loops: CDR1 SEHNR, CDR2 FQNEAQ (reference sequence).

A few counts support this clone. The chain links TRBV16 to TRBJ2-3, with 9 bases that match TRBD1. The CDR3 has 15 residues. V shed 6 bases, J shed 2 bases, and the junction held 6 bases outside the gene matches. Per germline, CDR1 KGHSY and CDR2 FQNENV. CDR3 protein: CASRPGTGLTDTQYF. In DNA form, the CDR3 reads TGTGCCAGCAGACCCGGGACAGGGCTCACAGATACGCAGTATTTT.

This chain connects TRBV6-5 to TRBJ1-2, with 7 bases matching TRBD1. Losses at the gene ends were 6 bases for V and 0 bases for J; bases not matched to a gene: 7. This CDR3 contains 15 residues. Per germline, CDR1 MNHEY and CDR2 SVGAGI. For the CDR3, the DNA is TGTGCCAGCAGGAACCTGGGACAGCCTAACTATGGCTACACCTTC. Its protein product is CASRNLGQPNYGYTF.

This clone has a single count. The rearrangement links TRBV7-8 to TRBJ1-1; 8 positions match TRBD1. The junction had 6 bases not matched to a gene; V was cut back by 5 bases and J by 1 base. From germline, CDR1 is SGHVS and CDR2 FQNEAQ. This CDR3 spans 15 amino acids. CDR3 DNA: TGTGCCAGCAGCAGAACCGGACAGGGGAACACTGAAGCTTTCTTT. This gives the protein CASSRTGQGNTEAFF.

This clone showed up just a few times. This chain connects TRBV5-1 to TRBJ2-4, with TRBD2 identical over 10 bases. Germline V lookup: CDR1 SGHRS, CDR2 YFSETQ. The CDR3 has 16 amino acids. V shed 3 bases and J 4 bases; nucleotides not matched to a gene: 7. The CDR3 protein is CASSWTSGQTKNIQYF. DNA for the CDR3: TGCGCCAGCAGCTGGACTAGCGGCCAGACAAAAAACATTCAGTACTTC. The full variable domain, in which reference TRBV5-1 and TRBJ2-4 provide the parts outside the CDR3, is KAGVTQTPRYLIKTRGQQVTLSCSPISGHRSVSWYQQTPGQGLQFLFEYFSETQRNKGNFPGRFSGRQFSNSRSEMNVSTLELGDSALYLCASSWTSGQTKNIQYFGAGTRLSVL.